The 24 T cell receptor beta chains below come from one sample, sequenced in a study of CD8 T cells in Susac syndrome. The RNA input was about 0.45 to 1 ug, and it was reverse transcribed with random hexamers. TCRdb reanalysed the immunoSEQ multiplex PCR reads using MiXCR and keeps one entry per CDR3 protein. In the table there are over 150,000 distinct CDR3 sequences, just under 95% of which are singletons. Sequencing was carried out using CD4+ T cells from PBMCs. Every receptor here comes from a human donor with Susac syndrome.

V gene TRBV10-3 combines with J gene TRBJ2-7; a weak D match, TRBD2 (6 bases). This CDR3 region has 13 residues. Germline V gene lookup returns CDR1 ENHRY and CDR2 SYGVKD. V lost 3 bases to trimming and J lost 3 bases, with 9 bases between them. CDR3 protein: CAISEMGGYEQYF. CDR3 coding DNA: TGTGCCATCAGTGAAATGGGGGGCTACGAGCAGTACTTC.

V is TRBV7-9 and J is TRBJ2-5, with 9 positions matching TRBD2. The CDR3 sequence is 15 residues long. V lost 1 base, J lost 5 bases, and 5 bases stayed unmatched. CDR1 is SEHNR, CDR2 FQNEAQ, per germline (reference sequence). The DNA of the CDR3 is TGTGCCAGCAGCTTAGAGGGACTAGCAAGCGAGACCCAGTACTTC. Residues: CASSLEGLASETQYF.

This chain uses TRBV2 with TRBJ2-2, with D maybe TRBD1 (5 bases). Germline V gene lookup returns CDR1 SNHLY and CDR2 FYNNEI. V was pared by 10 bases and J by 2 bases, with 14 bases between. The CDR3 runs 14 residues. This CDR3 reads CATRGDSNTGELFF. The CDR3, as DNA: TGTGCCACCCGTGGAGACAGCAACACCGGGGAGCTGTTTTTT.

In DNA form, the CDR3 reads TGTGCCAGCAGCTTGGGACATAGCAATCAGCCCCAGCATTTT. Residues: CASSLGHSNQPQHF. The rearrangement joins TRBV7-2 to TRBJ1-5; possibly TRBD1 for D (6 bases). The germline V gene has CDR1 SGHTA and CDR2 FQGNSA. Trimming took off 3 bases at V and 0 bases at J, with 6 bases between the two ends. The CDR3 is 14 amino acids. The variable domain in full, completed from reference TRBV7-2 and TRBJ1-5, reads GAGVSQSPSNKVTEKGKDVELRCDPISGHTALYWYRQSLGQGLEFLIYFQGNSAPDKSGLPSDRFSAERTGGSVSTLTIQRTQQEDSAVYLCASSLGHSNQPQHFGDGTRLSIL.

The chain joins TRBV19 to TRBJ1-2; 10 positions match TRBD1. Germline V lookup: CDR1 LNHDA, CDR2 SQIVND (reference sequence). The CDR3 runs to 13 residues. V trimming: 5 bases; J trimming: 8 bases; junction bases outside the gene matches: 5. CDR3 loop: CASSVGQGDGYTF. The CDR3 DNA reads as TGTGCCAGTAGTGTAGGACAGGGGGACGGCTACACCTTC. Full variable domain (missing parts from reference TRBV19 and TRBJ1-2): DGGITQSPKYLFRKEGQNVTLSCEQNLNHDAMYWYRQDPGQGLRLIYYSQIVNDFQKGDIAEGYSVSREKKESFPLTVTSAQKNPTAFYLCASSVGQGDGYTFGSGTRLTVV.

This rearrangement joins TRBV18 to TRBJ1-2, with a tentative D call TRBD1 (5 bases). CDR3 length: 14 amino acids. V shed 0 bases and J shed 8 bases, with 13 bases lying between them. Germline V gene data show CDR1 as KGHSH and CDR2 as LQKENI. DNA for the CDR3: TGTGCCAGCTCACCACCGGGCAGGGCCACCGGCTACACCTTC. Encoded protein: CASSPPGRATGYTF.

This clonotype was picked up a small number of times. J is TRBJ1-1 and V is TRBV5-5; no clear D gene. The CDR3 is 15 residues long. Trimming took off 1 base at V and 0 bases at J, with 10 bases between the two ends. The germline V gene has CDR1 SGHKS and CDR2 YYEKEE (reference sequence). The CDR3: CASSLLGGLNTEAFF. In nucleotides, the CDR3 is TGTGCCAGCAGCTTGTTAGGCGGGTTGAACACTGAAGCTTTCTTT.

The chain is built from TRBV29-1 and TRBJ2-3; D ambiguous. V shed 7 bases and J shed 2 bases, with 10 bases lying between them. The CDR3 is made up of 12 amino acids. Germline CDR1 is SQVTM and CDR2 is ANQGSEA. CDR3 nucleotides: TGCAGCGCGGTGACCTCCACAGATACGCAGTATTTT. Translation gives CSAVTSTDTQYF.

The V and J genes are TRBV29-1 and TRBJ2-1; 14 nucleotides align to TRBD2. The CDR3 length is 14 residues. V lost 6 bases, J lost 8 bases, and 6 bases stayed unmatched. In germline, CDR1 is SQVTM, CDR2 ANQGSEA. The CDR3 DNA reads TGCAGCGTACTGGGACTAGCGGGAGTGGATGAGCAGTTCTTC. Its translation: CSVLGLAGVDEQFF.

This sequence joins TRBV20-1 and TRBJ2-7, with a possible D match to TRBD2 (6 bases). V lost 6 bases to trimming and J lost 5 bases, with 17 bases between them. Per the germline V gene, CDR1 is DFQATT and CDR2 is SNEGSKA (reference sequence). The CDR3 covers 13 residues. CDR3 sequence (DNA): TGCAGTGCCATTCTTCGGGGGAGGAACGAGCAGTACTTC. It translates to CSAILRGRNEQYF.

The chain links TRBV27 to TRBJ2-3; a possible D gene is TRBD1 (5 bases). Trimming took off 5 bases at V and 5 bases at J, with 14 bases between the two ends. Germline-derived CDR1 and CDR2 are MNHEY and SMNVEV (reference sequence). The CDR3 totals 14 residues. The CDR3 loop reads CASSNQGRGDTQYF. DNA of the CDR3: TGTGCCAGCAGTAACCAGGGTAGGGGAGATACGCAGTATTTT.

J is TRBJ1-4 and V is TRBV30; D is uncertain. CDR1 GTSNPN and CDR2 SVGIG come from the germline V gene (reference sequence). This CDR3 comprises 13 residues. Trimming shortened V by 4 bases and J by 5 bases, and 11 bases separated the two germline ends. The CDR3 DNA follows: TGTGCCTGGACCTTGCGGGGAAATGAAAAACTGTTTTTT. This codes for CAWTLRGNEKLFF.

The chain uses TRBV12-3 or TRBV12-4 and TRBJ1-5; D not resolved. Between the trimmed V and J ends, which lost 1 base and 4 bases, there was a span of 11 bases. The CDR3 runs to 15 residues. CDR3 bases: TGTGCCAGCAGTTTAGACAGTCCCGGTAATCAGCCCCAGCATTTT. Translated, it gives CASSLDSPGNQPQHF.

This sequence joins TRBV11-2 and TRBJ2-5; no firm D call. Germline CDR1 reads SGHAT; CDR2 reads FQNNGV. V was shortened by 1 base and J by 1 base, with 7 bases between the two germline ends. CDR3 length: 14 amino acids. The CDR3: CASSLGLFQETQYF. The CDR3 region has the DNA TGTGCCAGCAGCTTAGGGCTTTTCCAAGAGACCCAGTACTTC.

The chain employs TRBV7-2 and TRBJ2-7, with D perhaps matching TRBD1 (6 bases). Germline values: CDR1 SGHTA, CDR2 FQGNSA. Trimming cost V 5 bases and J 6 bases, with 17 bases left between them. The CDR3 is 14 amino acids. CDR3 in DNA: TGTGCCAGCAGCCAAAGACAGGTGCTAGGCGAGCAGTACTTC. The encoded protein is CASSQRQVLGEQYF.

This chain uses TRBV27 with TRBJ2-3, with 11 bases aligning to TRBD2. The CDR3 is 18 amino acids. Trimming at V came to 3 bases and at J to 4 bases, leaving 12 bases not matched to a gene. Germline V CDR1 and CDR2: MNHEY, SMNVEV (reference sequence). The CDR3: CASSFAPQLAGVADTQYF. CDR3 nucleotide sequence: TGTGCCAGCAGTTTCGCCCCCCAACTAGCGGGGGTCGCAGATACGCAGTATTTT.

This clonotype was picked up one time. The chain employs TRBV28 and TRBJ1-2; D unresolved. Trimming removed 2 bases from V and 4 bases from J, with 8 bases in between. Germline CDR1 MDHEN, CDR2 SYDVKM. This CDR3 is 13 amino acids long. CDR3 protein: CASSLRRAYGYTF. The CDR3 DNA reads TGTGCCAGCAGTTTAAGGAGGGCCTATGGCTACACCTTC.

Here the CDR3 DNA reads TGCGCCAGCAGCCTGGACACCTCTCCACCGCAGTTCTTC. Translated, it gives CASSLDTSPPQFF. The chain employs TRBV5-1 and TRBJ2-1; a possible D gene is TRBD1 (5 bases). Trimming left V 4 bases short and J 12 bases short, with 17 bases between. The CDR3 totals 13 residues. The V gene's germline CDR1 is SGHRS and CDR2 YFSETQ. The entire variable domain, with the rest obtained from reference TRBV5-1 and TRBJ2-1, is as follows: KAGVTQTPRYLIKTRGQQVTLSCSPISGHRSVSWYQQTPGQGLQFLFEYFSETQRNKGNFPGRFSGRQFSNSRSEMNVSTLELGDSALYLCASSLDTSPPQFFGPGTRLTVL.

The chain has TRBV6-6 and TRBJ2-7; D ambiguous. Trimming pared 6 bases from V and 2 bases from J, leaving 20 bases between. Germline V lookup: CDR1 MNHNY, CDR2 SVGAGI (reference sequence). The CDR3 consists of 16 residues. The CDR3 loop reads CASSRTRSGDTYEQYF. CDR3 coding DNA: TGTGCCAGCAGCCGGACGCGGTCAGGAGACACCTACGAGCAGTACTTC.

The V call is TRBV12-3 or TRBV12-4, the J call TRBJ2-2; possible D gene TRBD1, 5 bases. The CDR3 spans 12 residues. The germline V and J ends were trimmed by 5 bases and 6 bases, with 7 bases remaining between them. This CDR3 reads CASSARAGELFF. The CDR3 DNA reads as TGTGCCAGCAGTGCCAGGGCCGGGGAGCTGTTTTTT.

V and J are TRBV30 and TRBJ2-5, with D possibly TRBD2 on 6 matching bases. Trimming removed 2 bases from V and 1 base from J, with 8 bases in between. CDR3 length equals 13 residues. CDR1 is GTSNPN, CDR2 SVGIG, per germline (reference sequence). The CDR3 sequence: CAWSFGGQETQYF. The CDR3 nucleotides read TGTGCCTGGAGTTTCGGGGGCCAAGAGACCCAGTACTTC.

The J gene is TRBJ1-2, the V gene TRBV6-1; unclear D gene. Looked up from germline, CDR1 is MNHNS and CDR2 is SASEGT. This CDR3 spans 13 amino acids. The V end lost 6 bases, the J end lost 2 bases, and 10 bases lay between the germline ends. CDR3 DNA: TGTGCCAGCAGAAACGGACCGAACTATGGCTACACCTTC. Residues: CASRNGPNYGYTF.

V usage is TRBV12-3 or TRBV12-4 and J usage is TRBJ2-3; D perhaps matches TRBD2 (6 bases). The CDR3 sequence is 13 residues long. V gave up 3 bases and J gave up 7 bases, with 11 bases separating them. In nucleotides, the CDR3 is TGTGCCAGCAGTTTCGGGGGACGGAATACGCAGTATTTT. It yields the protein CASSFGGRNTQYF.

The chain uses TRBV6-5 and TRBJ2-7; 7 bases map to TRBD1. V shed 6 bases, J shed 1 base, and the junction held 9 bases outside the gene matches. Germline V gene lookup returns CDR1 MNHEY and CDR2 SVGAGI. The CDR3 totals 15 residues. Here the CDR3 DNA reads TGTGCCAGCAGCCCTAGCCCGGGACAGTCCTACGAGCAGTACTTC. This codes for CASSPSPGQSYEQYF.